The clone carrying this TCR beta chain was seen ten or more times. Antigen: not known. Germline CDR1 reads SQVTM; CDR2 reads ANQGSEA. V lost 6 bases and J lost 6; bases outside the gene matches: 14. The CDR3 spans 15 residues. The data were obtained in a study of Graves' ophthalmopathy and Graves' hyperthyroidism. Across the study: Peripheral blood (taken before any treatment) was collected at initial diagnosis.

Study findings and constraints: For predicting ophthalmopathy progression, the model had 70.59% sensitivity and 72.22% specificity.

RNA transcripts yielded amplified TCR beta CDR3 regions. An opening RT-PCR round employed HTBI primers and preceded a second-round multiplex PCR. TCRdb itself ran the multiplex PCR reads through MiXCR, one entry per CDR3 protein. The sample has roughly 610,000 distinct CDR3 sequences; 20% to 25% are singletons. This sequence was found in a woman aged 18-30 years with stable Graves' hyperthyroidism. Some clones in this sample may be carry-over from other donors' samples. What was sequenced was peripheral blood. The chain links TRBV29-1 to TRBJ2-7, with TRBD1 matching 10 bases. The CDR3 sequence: CSVRGVGTGVPEQYF. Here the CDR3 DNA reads TGCAGCGTCAGAGGGGTTGGGACAGGGGTTCCCGAGCAGTACTTC.